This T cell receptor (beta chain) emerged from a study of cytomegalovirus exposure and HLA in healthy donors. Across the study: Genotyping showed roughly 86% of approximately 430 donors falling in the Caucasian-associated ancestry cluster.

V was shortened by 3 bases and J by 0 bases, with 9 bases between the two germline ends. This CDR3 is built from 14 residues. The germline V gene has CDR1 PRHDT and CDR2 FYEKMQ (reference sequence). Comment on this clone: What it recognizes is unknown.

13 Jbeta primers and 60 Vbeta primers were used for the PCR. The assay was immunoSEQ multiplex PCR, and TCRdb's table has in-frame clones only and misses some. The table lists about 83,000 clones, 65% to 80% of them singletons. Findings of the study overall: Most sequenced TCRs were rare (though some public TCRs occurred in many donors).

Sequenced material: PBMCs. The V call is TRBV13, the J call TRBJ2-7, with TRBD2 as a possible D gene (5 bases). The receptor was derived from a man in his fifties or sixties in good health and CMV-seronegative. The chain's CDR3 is CASSLNRDSYEQYF. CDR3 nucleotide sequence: TGTGCCAGCAGCTTGAACCGGGACTCCTACGAGCAGTACTTC.